This T cell receptor beta chain stems from a study of spatial heterogeneity in lung cancer (dated by TCRdb to about 2019). Turning to the overall study: More beta-chain than alpha-chain transcripts were consistently detected, likely reflecting higher beta-chain transcript abundance. In the raw uncorrected reads, each unique combination of TCR and UMI appeared on average more than ten times. TCR alpha and beta repertoires were quantitatively compared across multiple tumor regions, matched nontumor lung and blood in non-small cell lung cancer. Nonsynonymous mutation counts, determined by whole-exome sequencing of tumor tissue, were related to TCR repertoire features. Both alpha and beta chains were TCR-sequenced in 200 to 250 tumor regions, about 69 matched nontumor lung samples and 56 PBMC samples obtained at surgery. What the work shows at the level of the full study, not this receptor alone: Ubiquitous expanded tumor TCRs were detected in blood more often at tumor resection than at routine follow-up. Additional single-cell paired TCR alpha and beta sequencing was considered necessary to confirm, at a functional level, the hypothesis that regional TCRs recognize regional mutations.

The time point tag for this specimen amounts to: sample taken at primary tumor resection. The donors were approximately 70 patients from the lung TRACERx cohort who had early-stage, untreated non-small cell lung cancer. TCR sequencing used whole RNA extracted from tumor and nontumor lung tissue, or from cryopreserved PBMC samples, without cell sorting. Patients were selected for TCR sequencing only if sufficient RNA was available from at least two tumor regions. This clonotype was counted ten times or more. Which antigen it targets is not known. It has no much larger one-base neighbor in the sample; base qualities were not kept. Libraries were built with 5' RACE. The sample was run on a NextSeq 500. The TCR library protocol attached a unique molecular identifier to each TCR cDNA molecule to allow correction of PCR and sequencing errors. The study's own analysis went as follows. TCR identification, UMI-based error correction and CDR3 extraction were all carried out with Decombinator tools. Expanded TCRs were defined as those above a frequency of 2 per 1,000, corresponding to the top 1% of the tumor frequency distribution. Renyi diversity was computed with the R vegan package after each repertoire had been subsampled 100 times to 5,000 TCRs. CDR3 similarity networks were built from amino acid triplet string-kernel similarity, connecting CDR3s with pairwise similarity above 0.82. TCRdb trimmed public reads at Q25 via fastp, called clones via MiXCR and kept in-frame beta chains. Rows are unified per CDR3 protein, each entry keeping the most common DNA and genes. TCRdb's processing, not the authors' own work, is the source of the V and J calls. The sample profile shows 25,000 or so distinct CDR3 sequences; 4% to 5% of them were found once. Roughly 5% of the sample goes to the ten largest clones.

The sample here was PBMCs, taken at surgery. The TCR was taken from a male donor with early-stage non-small cell lung cancer.

This receptor has the CDR3 CASSLTAGSYNEQFF. The DNA reads as follows: TGTGCCAGCAGCTTAACTGCCGGGAGCTACAATGAGCAGTTCTTC. The chain uses TRBV11-2 and TRBJ2-1; a tentative D match to TRBD2 spans 6 bases. V loses 2 bases of germline sequence and J loses 3 bases, and the interval between the two ends is 11 bases. Taken from cysteine to phenylalanine, the CDR3 has 15 residues. CDR3 DNA only is kept here, 45 bases in frame from base 1. CDR1 and CDR2, per the germline V gene, are SGHAT and FQNNGV.